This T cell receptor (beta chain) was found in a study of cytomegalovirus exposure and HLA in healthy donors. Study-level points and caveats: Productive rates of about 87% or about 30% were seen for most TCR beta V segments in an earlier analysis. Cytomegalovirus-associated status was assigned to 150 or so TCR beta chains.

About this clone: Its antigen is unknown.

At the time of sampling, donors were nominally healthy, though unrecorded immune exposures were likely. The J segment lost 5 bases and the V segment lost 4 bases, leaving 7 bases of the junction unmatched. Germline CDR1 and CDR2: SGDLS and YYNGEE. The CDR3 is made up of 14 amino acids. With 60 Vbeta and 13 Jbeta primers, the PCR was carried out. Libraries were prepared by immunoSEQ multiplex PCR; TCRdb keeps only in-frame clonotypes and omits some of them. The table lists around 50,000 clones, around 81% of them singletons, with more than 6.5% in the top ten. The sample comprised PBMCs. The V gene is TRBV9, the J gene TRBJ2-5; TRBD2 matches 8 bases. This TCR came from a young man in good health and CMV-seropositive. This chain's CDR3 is CASSHGGAGETQYF. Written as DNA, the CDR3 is TGTGCCAGCAGCCACGGGGGGGCGGGGGAGACCCAGTACTTC.